The 2 T cell receptor beta chains in this list originate from one sample, sequenced in a study of T cells in Graves' hyperthyroidism and ophthalmopathy. Using RNA transcripts as the source, TCR beta CDR3 regions were amplified. RT-PCR in the first round (using the HTBI primer set) targeted the TCR CDR3. TCRdb processed the multiplex PCR reads anew with MiXCR; each CDR3 protein has one entry. This sample has 650,000 to 700,000 distinct CDR3 sequences, with around 16% found just once. Sequenced material: blood. Every receptor here comes from a man between 50 and 59 years old with Graves' hyperthyroidism.

This clonotype was picked up a small number of times. V is TRBV9 and J is TRBJ1-1; D gene uncertain. Trimming took off 3 bases at V and 4 bases at J, with 16 bases between the two ends. Germline loops: CDR1 SGDLS, CDR2 YYNGEE. The CDR3 spans 15 residues. Here the CDR3 DNA reads TGTGCCAGCAGCGCCGATCCCACTCCGTCCACTGAAGCTTTCTTT. Amino acids: CASSADPTPSTEAFF.

There are many counts of this clonotype. This chain links TRBV6-6 with TRBJ2-6, with no clear D. The length of the CDR3 is 18 residues. From germline, CDR1 is MNHNY and CDR2 SVGAGI (reference sequence). The V end was cut by 2 bases, the J end by 1 base, with 15 bases between. The CDR3 DNA follows: TGTGCCAGCAGTTACCTGGGCAGGACCAGATCTGGGGCCAACGTCCTGACTTTC. Its protein product is CASSYLGRTRSGANVLTF.